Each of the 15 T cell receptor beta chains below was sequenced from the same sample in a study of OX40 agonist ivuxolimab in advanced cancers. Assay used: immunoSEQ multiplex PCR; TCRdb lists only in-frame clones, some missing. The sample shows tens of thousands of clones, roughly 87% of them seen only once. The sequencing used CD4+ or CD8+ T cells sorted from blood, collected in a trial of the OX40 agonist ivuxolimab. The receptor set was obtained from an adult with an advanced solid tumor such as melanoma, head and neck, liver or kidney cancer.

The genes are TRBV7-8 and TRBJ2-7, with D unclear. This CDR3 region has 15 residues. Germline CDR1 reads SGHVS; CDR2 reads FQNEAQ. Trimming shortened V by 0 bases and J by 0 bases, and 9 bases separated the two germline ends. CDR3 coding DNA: TGTGCCAGCAGCTTAGCGGAGCTTAACTCCTACGAGCAGTACTTC. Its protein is CASSLAELNSYEQYF.

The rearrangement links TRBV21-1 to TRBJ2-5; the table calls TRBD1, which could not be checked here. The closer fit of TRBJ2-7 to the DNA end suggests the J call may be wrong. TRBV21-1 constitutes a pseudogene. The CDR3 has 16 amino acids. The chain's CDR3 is CASSKTGQGTTYEQYF. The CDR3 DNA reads TGTGCCAGCAGCAAAACGGGACAGGGGACTACTTACGAGCAGTACTTC.

CDR3 coding DNA: TGCGCCAGCAGCAGAGTCACGGGGCCCACTGAAGCTTTCTTT. Translating gives CASSRVTGPTEAFF. The chain is built from TRBV5-1 and TRBJ1-1, with D possibly TRBD1 on 5 matching bases. V lost 4 bases, J lost 4 bases, and 14 bases lay in between. The germline V gene has CDR1 SGHRS and CDR2 YFSETQ. This CDR3 spans 14 amino acids.

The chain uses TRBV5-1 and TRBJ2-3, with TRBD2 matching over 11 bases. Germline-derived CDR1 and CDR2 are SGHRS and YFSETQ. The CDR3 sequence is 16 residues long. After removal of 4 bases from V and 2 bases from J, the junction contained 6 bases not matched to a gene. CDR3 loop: CASSLPTSGVTDTQYF. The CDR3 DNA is TGCGCCAGCAGCCTGCCGACTAGCGGGGTCACAGATACGCAGTATTTT.

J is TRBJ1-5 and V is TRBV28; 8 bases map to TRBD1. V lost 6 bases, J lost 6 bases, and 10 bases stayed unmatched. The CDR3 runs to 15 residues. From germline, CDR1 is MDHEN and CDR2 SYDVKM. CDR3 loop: CASSPGGAMGQPQHF. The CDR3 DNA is TGTGCCAGCAGCCCAGGGGGCGCTATGGGTCAGCCCCAGCATTTT.

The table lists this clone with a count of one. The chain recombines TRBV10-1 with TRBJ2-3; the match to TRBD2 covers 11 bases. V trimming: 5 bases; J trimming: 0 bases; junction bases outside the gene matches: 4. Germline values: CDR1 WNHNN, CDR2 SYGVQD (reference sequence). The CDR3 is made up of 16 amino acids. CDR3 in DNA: TGCGCCAGCAGTCGGGGACTAGCGGAAAGCACAGATACGCAGTATTTT. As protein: CASSRGLAESTDTQYF.

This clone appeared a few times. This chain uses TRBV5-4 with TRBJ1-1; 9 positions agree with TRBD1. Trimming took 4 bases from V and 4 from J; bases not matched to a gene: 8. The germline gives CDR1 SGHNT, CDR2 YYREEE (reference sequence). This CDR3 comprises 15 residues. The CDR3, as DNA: TGTGCCAGCAGCGGAAACAGGGGGCTGGGCACTGAAGCTTTCTTT. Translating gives CASSGNRGLGTEAFF. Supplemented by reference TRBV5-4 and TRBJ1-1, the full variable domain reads ETGVTQSPTHLIKTRGQQVTLRCSSQSGHNTVSWYQQALGQGPQFIFQYYREEENGRGNFPPRFSGLQFPNYSSELNVNALELDDSALYLCASSGNRGLGTEAFFGQGTRLTVV.

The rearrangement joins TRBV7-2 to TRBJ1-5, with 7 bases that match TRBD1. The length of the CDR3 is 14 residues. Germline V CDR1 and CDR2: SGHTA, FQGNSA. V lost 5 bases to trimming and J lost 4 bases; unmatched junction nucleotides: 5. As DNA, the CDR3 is TGTGCCAGCAGCCAGGGGACAGTGAATCAGCCCCAGCATTTT. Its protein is CASSQGTVNQPQHF.

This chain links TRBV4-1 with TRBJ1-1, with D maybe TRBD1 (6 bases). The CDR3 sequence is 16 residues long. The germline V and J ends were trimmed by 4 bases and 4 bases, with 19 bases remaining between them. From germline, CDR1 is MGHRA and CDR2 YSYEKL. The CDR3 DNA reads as TGCGCCAGCAGCCGAGGCCGGGGGGCAGGCGTCACTGAAGCTTTCTTT. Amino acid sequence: CASSRGRGAGVTEAFF.

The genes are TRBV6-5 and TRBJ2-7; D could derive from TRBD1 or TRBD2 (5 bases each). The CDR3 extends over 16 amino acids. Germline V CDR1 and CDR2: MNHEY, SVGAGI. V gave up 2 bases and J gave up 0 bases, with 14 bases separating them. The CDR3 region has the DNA TGTGCCAGCAGTTACCTTGGGACCTTAGGCTCCTACGAGCAGTACTTC. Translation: CASSYLGTLGSYEQYF.

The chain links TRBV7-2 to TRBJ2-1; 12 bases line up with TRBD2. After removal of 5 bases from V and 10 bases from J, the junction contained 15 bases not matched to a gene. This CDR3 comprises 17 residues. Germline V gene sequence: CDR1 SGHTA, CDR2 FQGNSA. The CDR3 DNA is TGTGCCAGCAGCCCATGGCTTTTCAGGACTAGCGGGATGGAGCAGTTCTTC. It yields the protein CASSPWLFRTSGMEQFF.

CDR3 sequence reads: CASSPAWGRGSTEAFF. The CDR3 nucleotides read TGTGCCAGCTCGCCCGCCTGGGGGCGAGGGTCCACTGAAGCTTTCTTT. The V call is TRBV18, the J call TRBJ1-1; tentatively, D is TRBD1 (6 bases). CDR3 length equals 16 residues. Germline V gene sequence: CDR1 KGHSH, CDR2 LQKENI. Trimming cost V 6 bases and J 4 bases, with 21 bases left between them.

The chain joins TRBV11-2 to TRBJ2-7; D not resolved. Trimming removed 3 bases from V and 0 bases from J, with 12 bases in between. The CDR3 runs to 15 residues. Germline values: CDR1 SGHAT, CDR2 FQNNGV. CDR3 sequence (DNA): TGTGCCAGCAGCTTCCCGGGCTCAAGCTCCTACGAGCAGTACTTC. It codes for CASSFPGSSSYEQYF.

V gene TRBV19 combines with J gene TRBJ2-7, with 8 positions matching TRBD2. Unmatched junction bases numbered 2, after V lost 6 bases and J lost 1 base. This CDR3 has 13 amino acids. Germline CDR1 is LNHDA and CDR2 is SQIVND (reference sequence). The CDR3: CASRTSGSYEQYF. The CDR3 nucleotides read TGTGCCAGTAGAACTAGCGGATCCTACGAGCAGTACTTC. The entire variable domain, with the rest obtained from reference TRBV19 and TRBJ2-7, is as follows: DGGITQSPKYLFRKEGQNVTLSCEQNLNHDAMYWYRQDPGQGLRLIYYSQIVNDFQKGDIAEGYSVSREKKESFPLTVTSAQKNPTAFYLCASRTSGSYEQYFGPGTRLTVT.

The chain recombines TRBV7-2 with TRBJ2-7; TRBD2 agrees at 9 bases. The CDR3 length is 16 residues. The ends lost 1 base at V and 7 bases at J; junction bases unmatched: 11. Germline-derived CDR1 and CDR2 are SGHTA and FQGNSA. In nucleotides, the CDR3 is TGTGCCAGCAGCTTAGACCGCGGGAGGGTCTCCTTGGAGCAGTACTTC. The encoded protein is CASSLDRGRVSLEQYF. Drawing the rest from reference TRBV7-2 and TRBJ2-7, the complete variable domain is GAGVSQSPSNKVTEKGKDVELRCDPISGHTALYWYRQSLGQGLEFLIYFQGNSAPDKSGLPSDRFSAERTGGSVSTLTIQRTQQEDSAVYLCASSLDRGRVSLEQYFGPGTRLTVT.